This TCR beta chain comes out of a study of molecular identifiers for immune sequencing clone quantification. On the study more broadly: Replicates involved a five-way split of RNA from approximately 20,000 or 100,000 naive CD8 cells, with sequencing of four.

About this clonotype itself: A read error may be the cause here, since a much bigger clone is one base away.

This CDR3 is 11 amino acids long. Germline V gives CDR1 SGDLS, CDR2 YYNGEE. Previously described methods and listed TCR primers produced bulk TCR libraries. MiXCR, applied by TCRdb to the PCR reads, yields one record per CDR3 protein. The sample has just over 95,000 distinct CDR3 sequences, roughly a quarter seen once. RNA fractions of 10%, 30% or 50% and 20,000 to 1,000,000 sorted cells were the source of naive CD8 libraries. This chain uses TRBV9 with TRBJ1-1; a weak D match, TRBD1 (5 bases). The clonotype comes from a human donor in good health. Some libraries in this study had Jurkat cell RNA spiked in. Sample: naive CD8+ T cells from blood, with Jurkat cell RNA spiked in. Subset: FACS-sorted CD8+CD4-CCR7+CD45RA+ naive T cells. The CDR3 DNA reads TGTGCCAGCAGCGCCGGGACTGAAGCTTCCTTT. It specifies CASSAGTEASF.